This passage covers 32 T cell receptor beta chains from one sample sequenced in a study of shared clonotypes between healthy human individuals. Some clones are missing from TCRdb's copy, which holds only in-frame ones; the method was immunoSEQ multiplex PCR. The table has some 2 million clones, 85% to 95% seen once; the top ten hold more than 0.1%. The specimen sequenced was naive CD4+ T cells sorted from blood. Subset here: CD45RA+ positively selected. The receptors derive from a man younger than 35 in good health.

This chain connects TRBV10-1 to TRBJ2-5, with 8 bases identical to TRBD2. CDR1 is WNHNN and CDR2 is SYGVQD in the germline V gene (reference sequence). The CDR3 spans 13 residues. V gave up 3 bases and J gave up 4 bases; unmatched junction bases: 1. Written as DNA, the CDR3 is TGCGCCAGCAGTGATAGCGGGGCAGAGACCCAGTACTTC. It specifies CASSDSGAETQYF.

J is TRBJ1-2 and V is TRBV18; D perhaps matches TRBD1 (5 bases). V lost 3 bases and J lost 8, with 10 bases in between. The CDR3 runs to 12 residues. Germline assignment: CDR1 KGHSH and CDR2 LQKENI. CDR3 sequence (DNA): TGTGCCAGCTCACCGGGGACCGGGGGCTACACCTTC. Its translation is CASSPGTGGYTF. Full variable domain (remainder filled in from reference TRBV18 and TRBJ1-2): NAGVMQNPRHLVRRRGQEARLRCSPMKGHSHVYWYRQLPEEGLKFMVYLQKENIIDESGMPKERFSAEFPKEGPSILRIQQVVRGDSAAYFCASSPGTGGYTFGSGTRLTVV.

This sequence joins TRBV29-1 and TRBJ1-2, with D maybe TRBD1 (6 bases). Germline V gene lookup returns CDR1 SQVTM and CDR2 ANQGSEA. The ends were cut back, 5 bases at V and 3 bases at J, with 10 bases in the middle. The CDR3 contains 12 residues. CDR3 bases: TGCAGCGTTATGACAGGATACTATGGCTACACCTTC. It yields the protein CSVMTGYYGYTF. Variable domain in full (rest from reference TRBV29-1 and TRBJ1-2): SAVISQKPSRDICQRGTSLTIQCQVDSQVTMMFWYRQQPGQSLTLIATANQGSEATYESGFVIDKFPISRPNLTFSTLTVSNMSPEDSSIYLCSVMTGYYGYTFGSGTRLTVV.

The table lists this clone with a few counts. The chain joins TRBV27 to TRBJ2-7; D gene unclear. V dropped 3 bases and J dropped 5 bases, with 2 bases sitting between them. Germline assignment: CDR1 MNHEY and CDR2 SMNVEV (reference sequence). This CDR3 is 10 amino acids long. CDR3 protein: CASSFDEQYF. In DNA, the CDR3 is TGTGCCAGCAGTTTTGACGAGCAGTACTTC.

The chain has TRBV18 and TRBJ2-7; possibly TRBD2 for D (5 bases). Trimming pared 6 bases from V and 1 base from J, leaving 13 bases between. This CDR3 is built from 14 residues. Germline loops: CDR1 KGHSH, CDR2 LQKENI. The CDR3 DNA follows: TGTGCCAGCTCGGAATGGACTGCTTCCTACGAGCAGTACTTC. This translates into CASSEWTASYEQYF.

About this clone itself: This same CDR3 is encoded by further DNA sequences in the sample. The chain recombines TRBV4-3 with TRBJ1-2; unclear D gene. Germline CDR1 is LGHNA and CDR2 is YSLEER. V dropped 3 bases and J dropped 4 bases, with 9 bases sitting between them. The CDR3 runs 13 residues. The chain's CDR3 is CASSHPGVYGYTF. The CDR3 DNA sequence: TGCGCCAGCAGCCACCCCGGGGTCTATGGCTACACCTTC.

For the CDR3, the DNA is TGCGCCAGCAGCTTAGACCCGGGACAGGGAAAACTGTTTTTT. Translated, it gives CASSLDPGQGKLFF. The chain has TRBV5-1 and TRBJ1-4, with 9 nucleotides matching TRBD1. Germline trimming cut 2 bases from V and 10 bases from J; bases unmatched to any gene: 6. The CDR3 totals 14 residues. Germline V gives CDR1 SGHRS, CDR2 YFSETQ. Full variable domain (rest looked up from reference TRBV5-1 and TRBJ1-4): KAGVTQTPRYLIKTRGQQVTLSCSPISGHRSVSWYQQTPGQGLQFLFEYFSETQRNKGNFPGRFSGRQFSNSRSEMNVSTLELGDSALYLCASSLDPGQGKLFFGSGTQLSVL.

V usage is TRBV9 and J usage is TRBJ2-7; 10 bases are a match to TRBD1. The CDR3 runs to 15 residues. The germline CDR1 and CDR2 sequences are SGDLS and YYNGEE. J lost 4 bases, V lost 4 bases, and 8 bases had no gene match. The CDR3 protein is CASSPHSGQGYEQYF. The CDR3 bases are TGTGCCAGCAGCCCCCACTCGGGACAGGGGTACGAGCAGTACTTC. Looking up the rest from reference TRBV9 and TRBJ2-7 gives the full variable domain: DSGVTQTPKHLITATGQRVTLRCSPRSGDLSVYWYQQSLDQGLQFLIQYYNGEERAKGNILERFSAQQFPDLHSELNLSSLELGDSALYFCASSPHSGQGYEQYFGPGTRLTVT.

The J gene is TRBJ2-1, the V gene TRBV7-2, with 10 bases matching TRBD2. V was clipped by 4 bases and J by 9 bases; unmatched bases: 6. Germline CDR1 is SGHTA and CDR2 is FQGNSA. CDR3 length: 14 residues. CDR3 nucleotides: TGTGCCAGCAGCTCAAGCGGGGGGGCGTTTGAGCAGTTCTTC. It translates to CASSSSGGAFEQFF.

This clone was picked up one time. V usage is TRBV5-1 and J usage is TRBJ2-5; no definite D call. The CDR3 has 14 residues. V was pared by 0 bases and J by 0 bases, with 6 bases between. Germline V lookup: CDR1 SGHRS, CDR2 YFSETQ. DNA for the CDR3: TGCGCCAGCAGCTTGGAACAGTACCAAGAGACCCAGTACTTC. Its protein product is CASSLEQYQETQYF.

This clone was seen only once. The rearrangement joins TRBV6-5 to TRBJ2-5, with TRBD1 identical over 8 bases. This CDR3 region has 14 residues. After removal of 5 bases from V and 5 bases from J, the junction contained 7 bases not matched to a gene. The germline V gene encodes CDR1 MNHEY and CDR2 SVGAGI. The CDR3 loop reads CASSRSDRAETQYF. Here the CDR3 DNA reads TGTGCCAGCAGTCGTTCGGACAGGGCCGAGACCCAGTACTTC.

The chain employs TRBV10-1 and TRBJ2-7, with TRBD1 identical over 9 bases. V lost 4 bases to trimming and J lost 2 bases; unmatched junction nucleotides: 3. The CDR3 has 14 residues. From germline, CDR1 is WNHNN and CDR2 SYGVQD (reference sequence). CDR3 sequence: CASSGQGGPYEQYF. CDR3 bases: TGCGCCAGCAGTGGACAGGGGGGTCCCTACGAGCAGTACTTC.

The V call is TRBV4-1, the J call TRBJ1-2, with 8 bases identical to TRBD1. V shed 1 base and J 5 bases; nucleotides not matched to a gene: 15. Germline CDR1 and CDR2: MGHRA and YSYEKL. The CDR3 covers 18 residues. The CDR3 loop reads CASSQGSQGASLRYGYTF. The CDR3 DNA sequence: TGCGCCAGCAGCCAAGGCTCCCAGGGGGCGAGTCTCCGATATGGCTACACCTTC.

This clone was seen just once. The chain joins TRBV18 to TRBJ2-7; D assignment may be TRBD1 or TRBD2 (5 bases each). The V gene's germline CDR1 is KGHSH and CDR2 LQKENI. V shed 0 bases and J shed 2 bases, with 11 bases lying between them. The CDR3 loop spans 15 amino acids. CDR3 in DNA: TGTGCCAGCTCACCACCGGGGCGGGCCGCCTACGAGCAGTACTTC. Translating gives CASSPPGRAAYEQYF.

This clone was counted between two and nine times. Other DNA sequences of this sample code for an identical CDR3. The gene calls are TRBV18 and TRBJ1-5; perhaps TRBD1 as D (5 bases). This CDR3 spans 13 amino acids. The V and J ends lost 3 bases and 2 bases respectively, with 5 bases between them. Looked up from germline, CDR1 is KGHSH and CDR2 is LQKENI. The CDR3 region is CASSPTGNQPQHF. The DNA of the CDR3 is TGTGCCAGCTCACCGACAGGCAATCAGCCCCAGCATTTT.

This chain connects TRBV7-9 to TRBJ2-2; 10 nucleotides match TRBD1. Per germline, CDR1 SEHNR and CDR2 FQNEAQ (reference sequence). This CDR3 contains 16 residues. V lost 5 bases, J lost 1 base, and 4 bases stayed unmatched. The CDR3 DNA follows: TGTGCCAGCAGCCAAAGGACAGGGGGGAACACCGGGGAGCTGTTTTTT. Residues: CASSQRTGGNTGELFF.

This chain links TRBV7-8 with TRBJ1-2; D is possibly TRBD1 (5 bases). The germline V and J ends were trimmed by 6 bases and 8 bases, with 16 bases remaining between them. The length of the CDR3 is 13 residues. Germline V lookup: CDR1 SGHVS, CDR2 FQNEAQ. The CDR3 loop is CASRVLGADGYTF. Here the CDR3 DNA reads TGTGCCAGCAGAGTCCTTGGGGCGGACGGCTACACCTTC.

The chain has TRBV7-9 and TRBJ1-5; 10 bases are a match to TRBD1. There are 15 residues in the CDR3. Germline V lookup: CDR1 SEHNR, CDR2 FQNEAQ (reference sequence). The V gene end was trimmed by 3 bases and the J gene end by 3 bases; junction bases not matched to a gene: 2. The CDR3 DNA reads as TGTGCCAGCAGCTTTGGGACAGGGGACAATCAGCCCCAGCATTTT. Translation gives CASSFGTGDNQPQHF.

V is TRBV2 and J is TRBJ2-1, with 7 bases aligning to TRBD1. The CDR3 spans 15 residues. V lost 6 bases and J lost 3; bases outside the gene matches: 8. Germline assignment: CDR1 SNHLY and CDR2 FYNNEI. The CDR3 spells CASSLQGLLYNEQFF. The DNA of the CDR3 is TGTGCCAGCAGCCTACAGGGGCTTCTCTACAATGAGCAGTTCTTC.

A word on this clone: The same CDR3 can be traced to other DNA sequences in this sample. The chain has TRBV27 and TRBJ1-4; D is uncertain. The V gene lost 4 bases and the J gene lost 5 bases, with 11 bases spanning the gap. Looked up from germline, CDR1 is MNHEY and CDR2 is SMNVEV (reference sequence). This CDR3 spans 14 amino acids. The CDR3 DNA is TGTGCCAGCAGTTCCCGGGGAGGAAATGAAAAACTGTTTTTT. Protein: CASSSRGGNEKLFF. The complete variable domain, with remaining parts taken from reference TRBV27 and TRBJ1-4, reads EAQVTQNPRYLITVTGKKLTVTCSQNMNHEYMSWYRQDPGLGLRQIYYSMNVEVTDKGDVPEGYKVSRKEKRNFPLILESPSPNQTSLYFCASSSRGGNEKLFFGSGTQLSVL.

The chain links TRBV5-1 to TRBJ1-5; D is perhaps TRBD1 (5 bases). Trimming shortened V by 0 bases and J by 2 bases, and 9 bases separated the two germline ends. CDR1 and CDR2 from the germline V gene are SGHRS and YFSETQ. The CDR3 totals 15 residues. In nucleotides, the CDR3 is TGCGCCAGCAGCTTGGCAGGGTTTGGCAATCAGCCCCAGCATTTT. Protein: CASSLAGFGNQPQHF.

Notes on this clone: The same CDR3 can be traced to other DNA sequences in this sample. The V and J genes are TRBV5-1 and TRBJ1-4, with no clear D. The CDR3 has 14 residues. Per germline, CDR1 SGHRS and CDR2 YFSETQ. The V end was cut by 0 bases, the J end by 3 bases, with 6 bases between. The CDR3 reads CASSLGGPNEKLFF. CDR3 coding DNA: TGCGCCAGCAGCTTGGGCGGACCTAATGAAAAACTGTTTTTT.

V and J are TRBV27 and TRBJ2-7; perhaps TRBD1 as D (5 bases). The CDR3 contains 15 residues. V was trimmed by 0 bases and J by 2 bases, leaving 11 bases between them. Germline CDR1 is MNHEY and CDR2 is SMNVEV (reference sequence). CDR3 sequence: CASSLSWTPAYEQYF. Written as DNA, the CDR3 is TGTGCCAGCAGTTTATCGTGGACACCCGCCTACGAGCAGTACTTC.

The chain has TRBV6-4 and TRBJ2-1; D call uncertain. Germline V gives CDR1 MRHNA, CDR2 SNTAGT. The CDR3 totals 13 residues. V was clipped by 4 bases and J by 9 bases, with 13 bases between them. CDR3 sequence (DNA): TGTGCCAGCAGTGGGACCAGGAGTGGTGAGCAGTTCTTC. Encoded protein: CASSGTRSGEQFF.

The CDR3 bases are TGTGCCAGCAGCCATCCGGGACAGGTCGGAGAAAAACTGTTTTTT. This sequence encodes CASSHPGQVGEKLFF. The chain employs TRBV5-4 and TRBJ1-4; 8 nucleotides match TRBD1. This CDR3 contains 15 residues. J lost 8 bases, V lost 4 bases, and 10 bases had no gene match. Germline loops: CDR1 SGHNT, CDR2 YYREEE (reference sequence).

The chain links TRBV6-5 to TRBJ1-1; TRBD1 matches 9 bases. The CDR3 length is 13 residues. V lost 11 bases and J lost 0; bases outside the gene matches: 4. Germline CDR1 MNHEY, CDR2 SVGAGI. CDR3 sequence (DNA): TGTGCCGGGGGACAGGGATTGAACACTGAAGCTTTCTTT. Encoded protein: CAGGQGLNTEAFF.

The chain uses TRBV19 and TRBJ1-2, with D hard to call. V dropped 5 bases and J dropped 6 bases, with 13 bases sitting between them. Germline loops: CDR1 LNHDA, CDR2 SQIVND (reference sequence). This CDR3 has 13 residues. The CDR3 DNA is TGTGCCAGTAGTTTCACTCCCCACCATGGCTACACCTTC. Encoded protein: CASSFTPHHGYTF.

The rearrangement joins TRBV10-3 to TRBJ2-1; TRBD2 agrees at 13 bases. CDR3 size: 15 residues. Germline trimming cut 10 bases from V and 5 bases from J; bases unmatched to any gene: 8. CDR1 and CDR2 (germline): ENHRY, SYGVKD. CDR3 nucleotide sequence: TGTGCCACCCGCCCGGGACTAGCGGGGAACAATGAGCAGTTCTTC. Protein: CATRPGLAGNNEQFF.

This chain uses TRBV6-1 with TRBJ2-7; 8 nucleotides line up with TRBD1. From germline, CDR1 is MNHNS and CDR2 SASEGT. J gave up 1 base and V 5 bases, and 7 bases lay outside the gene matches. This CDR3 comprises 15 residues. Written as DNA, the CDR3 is TGTGCCAGCAGTACCTGGACAGGGAGATCCTACGAGCAGTACTTC. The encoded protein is CASSTWTGRSYEQYF.

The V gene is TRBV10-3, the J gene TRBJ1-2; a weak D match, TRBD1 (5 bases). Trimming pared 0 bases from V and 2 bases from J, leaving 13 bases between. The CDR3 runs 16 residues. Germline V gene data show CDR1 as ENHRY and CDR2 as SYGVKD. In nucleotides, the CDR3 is TGTGCCATCAGTGAGTCATCCGGGGGAAGAAACTATGGCTACACCTTC. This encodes CAISESSGGRNYGYTF.

The CDR3 nucleotides are TGTGCCAGCAGTTACTCGGGTGCCGGAGGATCCTACGAGCAGTACTTC. It yields the protein CASSYSGAGGSYEQYF. The J gene is TRBJ2-7, the V gene TRBV6-5; D may be TRBD2 (5 bases). The CDR3 contains 16 residues. The germline CDR1 and CDR2 sequences are MNHEY and SVGAGI. Trimming removed 0 bases at V and 1 base at J, with 13 bases between.

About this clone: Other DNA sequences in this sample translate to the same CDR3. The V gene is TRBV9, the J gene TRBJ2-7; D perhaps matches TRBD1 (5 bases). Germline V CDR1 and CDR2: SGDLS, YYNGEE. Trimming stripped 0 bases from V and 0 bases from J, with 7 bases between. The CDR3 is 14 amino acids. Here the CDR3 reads CASSVDRSSYEQYF. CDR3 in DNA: TGTGCCAGCAGCGTAGACAGGAGCTCCTACGAGCAGTACTTC. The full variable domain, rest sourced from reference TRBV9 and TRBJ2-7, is DSGVTQTPKHLITATGQRVTLRCSPRSGDLSVYWYQQSLDQGLQFLIQYYNGEERAKGNILERFSAQQFPDLHSELNLSSLELGDSALYFCASSVDRSSYEQYFGPGTRLTVT.